The next 25 T cell receptor beta chains were all read from a single sample in a study of cytomegalovirus exposure and HLA in healthy donors. In the PCR, 60 Vbeta and 13 Jbeta primers were used. The method was immunoSEQ multiplex PCR; TCRdb's version includes in-frame clones alone and lacks a portion of them. The profile shows about 100,000 clones, roughly 82% of them singletons. The sample comprised PBMCs. These receptors originate from a woman younger than 35 in good health and CMV-seronegative.

This chain joins TRBV7-2 and TRBJ2-3; 9 nucleotides agree with TRBD2. The CDR3 has 16 amino acids. V shed 6 bases and J 2 bases; nucleotides not matched to a gene: 9. Per the germline V gene, CDR1 is SGHTA and CDR2 is FQGNSA. The CDR3 sequence: CASSPLAGALTDTQYF. The CDR3 DNA reads TGTGCCAGCAGTCCCTTAGCGGGGGCCCTCACAGATACGCAGTATTTT. The entire variable domain, with the rest obtained from reference TRBV7-2 and TRBJ2-3, is as follows: GAGVSQSPSNKVTEKGKDVELRCDPISGHTALYWYRQSLGQGLEFLIYFQGNSAPDKSGLPSDRFSAERTGGSVSTLTIQRTQQEDSAVYLCASSPLAGALTDTQYFGPGTRLTVL.

The V call is TRBV28, the J call TRBJ1-2; no reliable D call. Per germline, CDR1 MDHEN and CDR2 SYDVKM. V shed 8 bases and J shed 0 bases, with 10 bases lying between them. This CDR3 has 13 amino acids. CDR3 in amino acids: CASFGFPNYGYTF. In DNA, the CDR3 is TGTGCCAGCTTCGGGTTTCCTAACTATGGCTACACCTTC.

The rearrangement joins TRBV19 to TRBJ1-1; D unresolved. Trimming took 8 bases from V and 2 from J, leaving 3 bases between them. Germline loops: CDR1 LNHDA, CDR2 SQIVND (reference sequence). The CDR3 is 10 amino acids. The DNA of the CDR3 is TGTGCCAGTCTCAACACTGAAGCTTTCTTT. Encoded protein: CASLNTEAFF.

This clone appeared once. V gene TRBV6-1 combines with J gene TRBJ2-2; TRBD1 agrees at 7 bases. The ends lost 2 bases at V and 6 bases at J; junction bases unmatched: 3. The length of the CDR3 is 14 residues. CDR1 and CDR2 from the germline V gene are MNHNS and SASEGT. DNA for the CDR3: TGTGCCAGCAGTGAAAACAGGGGACCCGGGGAGCTGTTTTTT. It specifies CASSENRGPGELFF.

This clone was detected only a few times. This chain links TRBV5-6 with TRBJ2-7; a weak D match, TRBD1 (6 bases). This CDR3 has 12 residues. Between the trimmed V and J ends, which lost 7 bases and 6 bases, there was a span of 14 bases. Germline V lookup: CDR1 SGHDT, CDR2 YYEEEE. CDR3 region: CASGLQGFEQYF. Here the CDR3 DNA reads TGTGCCAGCGGGCTACAGGGATTCGAGCAGTACTTC.

V is TRBV6-5 and J is TRBJ2-2; possibly TRBD1 for D (5 bases). The CDR3 extends over 15 amino acids. V dropped 5 bases and J dropped 1 base, with 11 bases sitting between them. Germline assignment: CDR1 MNHEY and CDR2 SVGAGI. CDR3 sequence (DNA): TGTGCCAGCAGTACCGACAGAGAGAACACCGGGGAGCTGTTTTTT. It specifies CASSTDRENTGELFF.

This clone was observed a single time. The V call is TRBV29-1, the J call TRBJ2-3, with 8 bases matching TRBD2. This CDR3 has 16 amino acids. In germline, CDR1 is SQVTM, CDR2 ANQGSEA. Trimming took 3 bases from V and 4 from J; bases not matched to a gene: 12. CDR3: CSVEVTTSANPDTQYF. CDR3 coding DNA: TGCAGCGTTGAGGTCACGACTAGCGCCAACCCAGATACGCAGTATTTT.

The chain recombines TRBV11-2 with TRBJ1-1; D is perhaps TRBD1 (6 bases). The CDR3 has 14 residues. V lost 3 bases and J lost 4, with 12 bases in between. Per germline, CDR1 SGHAT and CDR2 FQNNGV. The CDR3 DNA sequence: TGTGCCAGCAGCTTCGGACAGCCGAGCACTGAAGCTTTCTTT. Translation: CASSFGQPSTEAFF.

Only a few counts were recorded for this clone. The chain links TRBV7-3 to TRBJ2-1, with D possibly being TRBD2 (7 bases). The CDR3 covers 13 residues. Trimming removed 7 bases at V and 5 bases at J, with 12 bases between. The V gene's germline CDR1 is SGHTA and CDR2 FQGTGA. CDR3 in amino acids: CASKGRGDNEQFF. DNA for the CDR3: TGTGCCAGCAAGGGGAGGGGGGACAATGAGCAGTTCTTC.

As for this clone: The germline gene is not matched at one end of the junction; a read error may be the cause. This rearrangement joins TRBV7-9 to TRBJ1-2; maybe TRBD1 (6 bases). Germline assignment: CDR1 SEHNR and CDR2 FQNEAQ (reference sequence). The CDR3 covers 16 residues. CDR3 in DNA: TGTTCCAGCAGCTCCGATGTGGACAGCCTGGTGGAGGGCTACACCTTC. It specifies CSSSSDVDSLVEGYTF.

The V call is TRBV6-5, the J call TRBJ2-7; 11 nucleotides agree with TRBD2. Germline values: CDR1 MNHEY, CDR2 SVGAGI. The V segment lost 8 bases and the J segment 7 bases; nucleotides outside the gene matches: 7. CDR3 length equals 13 residues. The CDR3 loop is CASGTSGFGEQYF. The CDR3 region has the DNA TGTGCCAGCGGGACTAGCGGCTTCGGGGAGCAGTACTTC.

The rearrangement joins TRBV6-6 to TRBJ2-1; possibly TRBD2 for D (5 bases). Germline CDR1 and CDR2: MNHNY and SVGAGI (reference sequence). The CDR3 sequence is 15 residues long. The V end lost 0 bases, the J end lost 5 bases, and 11 bases lay between the germline ends. The CDR3 loop is CASSYSFSANNEQFF. In DNA form, the CDR3 reads TGTGCCAGCAGTTACTCGTTTAGCGCTAACAATGAGCAGTTCTTC.

The chain links TRBV2 to TRBJ1-4; 8 nucleotides match TRBD1. Germline V CDR1 and CDR2: SNHLY, FYNNEI. The CDR3 extends over 15 amino acids. Losses at the gene ends were 2 bases for V and 4 bases for J; bases not matched to a gene: 3. The CDR3 protein is CASSERTGSNEKLFF. The CDR3 DNA follows: TGTGCCAGCAGTGAAAGGACAGGGAGTAATGAAAAACTGTTTTTT.

J is TRBJ1-1 and V is TRBV9; 9 bases fit TRBD1. CDR1 is SGDLS and CDR2 is YYNGEE in the germline V gene. After removal of 0 bases from V and 5 bases from J, the junction contained 14 bases not matched to a gene. The length of the CDR3 is 18 residues. CDR3 loop: CASSVGFTGGGLGTEAFF. The CDR3 region has the DNA TGTGCCAGCAGCGTAGGATTCACAGGGGGCGGTCTAGGGACTGAAGCTTTCTTT. Supplemented by reference TRBV9 and TRBJ1-1, the full variable domain reads DSGVTQTPKHLITATGQRVTLRCSPRSGDLSVYWYQQSLDQGLQFLIQYYNGEERAKGNILERFSAQQFPDLHSELNLSSLELGDSALYFCASSVGFTGGGLGTEAFFGQGTRLTVV.

J is TRBJ2-1 and V is TRBV4-3, with TRBD2 matching 8 bases. The CDR3 sequence is 16 residues long. With 1 base clipped from V and 4 bases from J, the junction kept 6 bases outside the gene matches. The germline CDR1 and CDR2 sequences are LGHNA and YSLEER. The DNA of the CDR3 is TGCGCCAGCAGCCAAGGCATCGGGGGGGCTTACAATGAGCAGTTCTTC. Encoded protein: CASSQGIGGAYNEQFF.

V is TRBV13 and J is TRBJ2-2; 8 nucleotides match TRBD2. V shed 5 bases, J shed 5 bases, and the junction held 10 bases outside the gene matches. The CDR3 length is 16 residues. Germline V CDR1 and CDR2: PRHDT, FYEKMQ (reference sequence). The CDR3 bases are TGTGCCAGCAGCCTTAGCGGGACAAAAAAGACCGGGGAGCTGTTTTTT. This codes for CASSLSGTKKTGELFF.

The genes are TRBV4-3 and TRBJ2-2; TRBD1 agrees at 7 bases. The CDR3 is 14 residues long. V was clipped by 1 base and J by 6 bases; unmatched bases: 2. Germline CDR1 is LGHNA and CDR2 is YSLEER. CDR3 nucleotides: TGCGCCAGCAGCCAAGTGACAGGGCCCGGGGAGCTGTTTTTT. The encoded protein is CASSQVTGPGELFF.

This sequence joins TRBV16 and TRBJ2-5; D may be TRBD1 (5 bases). The CDR3 runs 15 residues. Looked up from germline, CDR1 is KGHSY and CDR2 is FQNENV. The germline V and J ends were trimmed by 2 bases and 5 bases, with 15 bases remaining between them. The CDR3 DNA reads TGTGCCAGCAGCCAAAGTCAAGGGGTTGGCGAGACCCAGTACTTC. Translated, it gives CASSQSQGVGETQYF.

The V gene is TRBV29-1, the J gene TRBJ2-2, with D maybe TRBD2 (6 bases). V was trimmed by 0 bases and J by 5 bases, leaving 13 bases between them. CDR1 is SQVTM, CDR2 ANQGSEA, per germline. This CDR3 region has 15 residues. The CDR3 protein is CSVEDLRERTGELFF. CDR3 bases: TGCAGCGTTGAAGATTTACGGGAGCGGACCGGGGAGCTGTTTTTT.

The J gene is TRBJ2-7, the V gene TRBV7-2; D remains unclear. Trimming shortened V by 2 bases and J by 5 bases, and 10 bases separated the two germline ends. The CDR3 runs to 13 residues. CDR1 SGHTA and CDR2 FQGNSA come from the germline V gene. The CDR3 nucleotides read TGTGCCAGCAGCTTATTGGCCAATCACGAGCAGTACTTC. Amino acid sequence: CASSLLANHEQYF.

The chain employs TRBV14 and TRBJ1-2, with 7 positions matching TRBD1. V shed 2 bases and J 1 base; nucleotides not matched to a gene: 7. This CDR3 comprises 16 residues. Germline CDR1 is SGHDN and CDR2 is FVKESK. CDR3 loop: CASSQIGDRDNYGYTF. Here the CDR3 DNA reads TGTGCCAGCAGCCAAATAGGGGACAGAGATAACTATGGCTACACCTTC.

This rearrangement joins TRBV28 to TRBJ1-6, with 9 bases aligning to TRBD1. Trimming at V came to 1 base and at J to 6 bases, leaving 4 bases not matched to a gene. The germline CDR1 and CDR2 sequences are MDHEN and SYDVKM. The CDR3 has 16 residues. CDR3 coding DNA: TGTGCCAGCAGTTTATATCGGGACAGGGTTAATTCACCCCTCCACTTT. Translating it yields CASSLYRDRVNSPLHF.

The J gene is TRBJ2-4, the V gene TRBV7-2; tentatively, D is TRBD2 (5 bases). With 3 bases removed from V and 8 bases from J, the gap between germline ends came to 11 bases. Per the germline V gene, CDR1 is SGHTA and CDR2 is FQGNSA. There are 13 residues in the CDR3. CDR3 protein: CASSLGVRDIQYF. In DNA, the CDR3 is TGTGCCAGCAGCTTGGGAGTGAGGGACATTCAGTACTTC. The full variable domain, in which reference TRBV7-2 and TRBJ2-4 provide the parts outside the CDR3, is GAGVSQSPSNKVTEKGKDVELRCDPISGHTALYWYRQSLGQGLEFLIYFQGNSAPDKSGLPSDRFSAERTGGSVSTLTIQRTQQEDSAVYLCASSLGVRDIQYFGAGTRLSVL.

The chain links TRBV30 to TRBJ2-7; 10 nucleotides agree with TRBD1. CDR3 length: 14 residues. Germline loops: CDR1 GTSNPN, CDR2 SVGIG (reference sequence). Germline trimming cut 0 bases from V and 11 bases from J; bases unmatched to any gene: 10. The CDR3 spells CAWSVTGTGAKEYF. In DNA, the CDR3 is TGTGCCTGGAGTGTAACCGGGACAGGGGCGAAGGAGTACTTC. Full variable domain (outside the CDR3, taken from reference TRBV30 and TRBJ2-7): SQTIHQWPATLVQPVGSPLSLECTVEGTSNPNLYWYRQAAGRGLQLLFYSVGIGQISSEVPQNLSASRPQDRQFILSSKKLLLSDSGFYLCAWSVTGTGAKEYFGPGTRLTVT.

The CDR3 DNA reads TGTGCCAGCAGATCTCGAGATTGGGACAGGGCCACAGATACGCAGTATTTT. It is translated as CASRSRDWDRATDTQYF. The chain employs TRBV27 and TRBJ2-3, with TRBD1 matching 9 bases. Trimming took 6 bases from V and 2 from J; bases not matched to a gene: 12. This CDR3 has 17 residues. CDR1 is MNHEY, CDR2 SMNVEV, per germline (reference sequence).